This T cell receptor (beta chain) was captured in a study of shared clonotypes between healthy human individuals (dated by TCRdb to the early 2020s). Looking at the study overall: The cohort included a few men and a couple of women between 18 and 49 years of age. Leukapheresis yielded between about 0.94 and 8.9 billion PBMCs per donor. Blood TCR repertoires of about 5 healthy adults were deeply sequenced to estimate repertoire size and the extent of clonotype sharing between individuals. For each donor, CD4 naive and CD4 memory were each given three plates, CD8 naive was given two plates, and CD8 memory was given one plate. Different laboratories and diverse techniques were used to prepare libraries and sequence TCR repertoires, to increase sequencing depth and limit assay-specific biases.

TCR CDR3 regions were amplified from genomic DNA by multiplex PCR using the deep immunoSEQ assay. For each cell subset, the extracted genomic DNA was distributed evenly across all wells of several immunoSEQ 96-well plates, and each plate served as one replicate. For sorted subsets, approximately 200 ng of genomic DNA, equivalent to some 30,000 T cell genomes, went into each replicate PCR. Purified libraries were quantified with a Qubit 3.0 fluorometer, sized on a Bioanalyzer 2100, and re-quantified with the KAPA Library Quantification kit. Every immunoSEQ 96-well plate was sequenced on a separate single-read 150-cycle Illumina NextSeq 550 flow cell. The study's own analysis went as follows. Because the immunoSEQ output included only junctional sequences and no quality scores, the filtering could not be the same as the filtering used for full-length reads. To assign V/J genes and CDR3, sequences were annotated against IMGT germline references using PyIR, a Python wrapper for IgBLAST v1.9. Reads were removed for weak V/J assignments (E-value above 1e-6), missing CDR3, stop codons, out-of-frame junctions, or ambiguous translated residues. V3J clonotypes were defined as sequences sharing the same inferred V gene, J gene, and CDR3 amino acid sequence. Percentage overlap between repertoires was computed as shared unique clonotypes divided by the size of the smaller repertoire. Repertoire richness was assessed with RTK rarefaction, the Chao1 estimator, and Recon v2.1 estimates of unobserved clonotypes. Generation probabilities for all TCRbeta clonotypes obtained by the gDNA method from a handful of donors were computed using OLGA. TCRdb holds this immuneACCESS table with in-frame rearrangements only. Some clones are missing; in checked studies, unresolved V genes explain under half, and the rest has no known cause. For V, J and clone size, that table is used; D and trimming come from the DNA. The sample includes millions of clones, with 85% to 95% observed a single time. The biggest ten clones account for around 1.7% of the sample.

On this clone itself: Its cognate antigen has yet to be identified. The record has no base qualities; no much larger clone is one base away.

CD8 naive samples consisted of CD45RO-negative cells that were positively selected for CCR7, yielding a CD45RA+CCR7+ population without TemRA cells. The donors were healthy, HIV-negative adults who had no recently reported acute infections or vaccinations. Every donor was a Caucasian adult living in Nashville, Tennessee, USA. Blood was obtained by leukapheresis, after which PBMCs were separated by Ficoll-Histopaque density gradient centrifugation and cryopreserved in liquid nitrogen vapor phase. Purity and quantity of every magnetically sorted T cell population were checked by analytical flow cytometry. Genomic DNA was isolated from every sorted fraction and measured by UV absorbance on a Nanodrop 2000c. The investigation overall reported the following: When four donors were compared, the shared fraction of clonotypes was around 5% for naive CD4, approximately 3.5% for naive CD8, 2.3% for memory CD4, and less than 0.45% for memory CD8. Sampling was restricted to blood, and TCR repertoires in tissue are likely to differ from TCR repertoires in blood. Because the study included only a small number of donors, the genetic and exposure-history diversity represented was limited. Based on pairwise subsampling, the degree of clonotype sharing among donors was expected to be affected by sequencing depth. Naive subsets generally had larger estimated clonotype richness than memory subsets did. Compared with non-shared clonotypes, the clonotypes found in all four sorted-subset donors had higher generation probabilities. Even with the large sequencing depth, rarefaction of the sorted-subset datasets indicated that sequencing was incomplete.

The sample was naive CD8+ T cells from PBMCs. The intended sense of this specimen's cell subset or site label: CD45RA+CCR7+. The TCR was taken from a man between 18 and 29 years old in good health. Some clones in this sample may be carry-over from other donors' samples.

Here is the DNA: TGTGCCAGCAGCCAAGCCTGGGGAGCCGGGTACGAGCAGTACTTC. Its coded protein is CASSQAWGAGYEQYF. Here the chain combines TRBV14 and TRBJ2-7; possibly the D gene is TRBD2, per 5 matching bases. Taken from the germline V gene, the CDR1 and CDR2 loops are SGHDN and FVKESK. V is pared back by 1 base and J by 4 bases, with 14 bases lying between the germline termini. The CDR3 numbers 15 residues from cysteine through phenylalanine. CDR3 DNA only is kept here, 45 bases in frame from base 1.